This T cell receptor (beta chain) was sequenced during a study of human T cells and chemical hapten exposure. Study-wide findings and caveats: The study found that DPC sensitization did not change TCRs above 1 in 1000 frequency.

In the authors' methods: Sample TCR counts, which ranged from roughly 20,000 to 750,000, had a median of around 96,000. TCRdb independently ran MiXCR on the RACE reads; one entry per CDR3 protein. The V and J calls shown here were made by TCRdb, not taken from the authors' results. Here the sample spans around 76,000 distinct CDR3 sequences, approximately 12% being singletons. V lost 7 bases, J lost 6 bases, and 12 bases lay in between. CDR1 SQVTM and CDR2 ANQGSEA come from the germline V gene. The CDR3 sequence is 12 residues long. The time point: patch test 1, 2 weeks after DPC sensitization. Noted treatment: therapeutic diphenylcyclopropenone sensitization with weekly scalp DPC. Before extraction, the whole blood was not fractionated, and total RNA was taken from it. This clonotype occurred many times. Its antigen is unknown.

The J gene is TRBJ2-2, the V gene TRBV29-1; perhaps TRBD1 as D (7 bases). The sequences come from whole blood, collected in connection with sensitization to the hapten diphenylcyclopropenone (DPC). The sequence derives from a woman aged 55 to 70 with alopecia areata. Some clones in this sample may be carry-over from other donors' samples. CDR3 loop: CSGGGTAGELFF. The DNA of the CDR3 is TGCAGCGGCGGCGGGACAGCCGGGGAGCTGTTTTTT.